The 17 T cell receptor beta chains listed next were all sequenced from one sample in a study of T cell therapy after organ transplantation. These receptors' antigens are unknown. Measured with immunoSEQ multiplex PCR; TCRdb has only the in-frame clones, and not every one. Of about 3,300 clones listed, about 80% were seen once; the top ten hold roughly 45%. Time point here: 4-8 weeks after completion of therapy. Source: CD8+ T cells from blood, taken after autologous CMV-specific T cell therapy. The origin of the receptors is a human patient who had received a solid organ transplant and had CMV disease. The graft donor may have given rise to some T cells.

The CDR3 here is CASSLTGGEETQYF. Here the CDR3 DNA reads TGTGCCAGCAGCTTAACAGGGGGCGAAGAGACCCAGTACTTC. The gene calls are TRBV9 and TRBJ2-5, with 9 bases matching TRBD1. This CDR3 has 14 residues. The V gene end was trimmed by 4 bases and the J gene end by 3 bases; junction bases not matched to a gene: 4. Germline-derived CDR1 and CDR2 are SGDLS and YYNGEE.

The chain combines TRBV27 with TRBJ2-2, with D tentatively TRBD2 (7 bases). The V gene lost 3 bases and the J gene lost 3 bases, with 17 bases spanning the gap. The CDR3 sequence is 17 residues long. Per germline, CDR1 MNHEY and CDR2 SMNVEV (reference sequence). CDR3 nucleotide sequence: TGTGCCAGCAGTTTCCCGAGGGGGGGCCTAGACACCGGGGAGCTGTTTTTT. Translation: CASSFPRGGLDTGELFF.

This chain uses TRBV2 with TRBJ2-6, with 11 bases that match TRBD1. V lost 6 bases and J lost 0; bases outside the gene matches: 7. CDR1 SNHLY and CDR2 FYNNEI come from the germline V gene. The length of the CDR3 is 18 residues. CDR3 sequence (DNA): TGTGCCAGCAGGGACCCGGGACAGGGGGACTCTGGGGCCAACGTCCTGACTTTC. Its protein product is CASRDPGQGDSGANVLTF.

This clone was found once. J is TRBJ1-3 and V is TRBV29-1; 9 nucleotides line up with TRBD1. V was clipped by 6 bases and J by 2 bases; unmatched bases: 5. Germline V gives CDR1 SQVTM, CDR2 ANQGSEA. There are 14 residues in the CDR3. This chain's CDR3 is CSVGDRGAGNTIYF. As DNA, the CDR3 is TGCAGCGTCGGAGACAGGGGGGCTGGAAACACCATATATTTT.

This clone was recorded once. The V call is TRBV19, the J call TRBJ2-1, with D maybe TRBD1 (6 bases). CDR3 size: 16 residues. Germline V lookup: CDR1 LNHDA, CDR2 SQIVND (reference sequence). Trimming left V 3 bases short and J 5 bases short, with 17 bases between. The CDR3 reads CASSMPTEQGNNEQFF. In DNA, the CDR3 is TGTGCCAGTAGTATGCCGACAGAACAGGGTAACAATGAGCAGTTCTTC.

The rearrangement joins TRBV11-2 to TRBJ2-2; TRBD2 matches at 14 bases. The germline gives CDR1 SGHAT, CDR2 FQNNGV. V trimming: 5 bases; J trimming: 4 bases; junction bases outside the gene matches: 9. The CDR3 loop spans 18 amino acids. The CDR3 spells CASSPGTSGSGGTGELFF. In nucleotides, the CDR3 is TGTGCCAGCAGCCCCGGGACTAGCGGGAGCGGGGGCACCGGGGAGCTGTTTTTT.

The sample holds one count of this clone. The chain is built from TRBV6-6 and TRBJ2-3; no clear D gene. Germline CDR1 MNHNY, CDR2 SVGAGI (reference sequence). The V and J ends lost 7 bases and 1 base respectively, with 12 bases between them. The CDR3 has 14 amino acids. The CDR3 nucleotides are TGTGCCAGCACCTTATCGCGGCGCACAGATACGCAGTATTTT. Residues: CASTLSRRTDTQYF.

This clone was found once. The chain employs TRBV25-1 and TRBJ1-4; unclear D gene. The V end was cut by 10 bases, the J end by 8 bases, with 8 bases between. CDR1 is MGHDK, CDR2 SYGVNS, per germline. The CDR3 contains 10 residues. CDR3 nucleotide sequence: TGTGCCACCCGGGAGGAAAAACTGTTTTTT. Protein product: CATREEKLFF.

The table lists this clone with a count of one. This chain links TRBV27 with TRBJ2-2; no firm D call. The CDR3 is 12 residues long. Germline V gene data show CDR1 as MNHEY and CDR2 as SMNVEV (reference sequence). V was shortened by 3 bases and J by 7 bases, with 6 bases between the two germline ends. The CDR3 sequence: CASSFSDGELFF. In nucleotides, the CDR3 is TGTGCCAGCAGTTTCAGCGACGGGGAGCTGTTTTTT.

This chain connects TRBV7-9 to TRBJ2-7, with 11 bases lining up with TRBD1. The V gene's germline CDR1 is SEHNR and CDR2 FQNEAQ (reference sequence). V was pared by 1 base and J by 0 bases, with 2 bases of the junction left unmatched. The CDR3 runs to 16 residues. Here the CDR3 DNA reads TGTGCCAGCAGCTTAGGGACAGGGGGCGACTCCTACGAGCAGTACTTC. As protein: CASSLGTGGDSYEQYF.

CDR3 coding DNA: TGCGCCAGCAGCAATGAAAAACTGTTTTTT. This encodes CASSNEKLFF. The chain links TRBV4-1 to TRBJ1-4, with D uncertain. Germline V CDR1 and CDR2: MGHRA, YSYEKL. This CDR3 region has 10 residues. Between the trimmed V and J ends, which lost 5 bases and 5 bases, there was a span of 0 bases.

The rearrangement links TRBV5-6 to TRBJ2-3; TRBD2 agrees at 10 bases. Germline loops: CDR1 SGHDT, CDR2 YYEEEE. V lost 4 bases, J lost 6 bases, and 8 bases stayed unmatched. The CDR3 covers 15 residues. The CDR3 DNA follows: TGTGCCAGCAGCCAGCTAGCGGGAGTGACGGATACGCAGTATTTT. Protein product: CASSQLAGVTDTQYF. Variable domain in full (rest from reference TRBV5-6 and TRBJ2-3): DAGVTQSPTHLIKTRGQQVTLRCSPKSGHDTVSWYQQALGQGPQFIFQYYEEEERQRGNFPDRFSGHQFPNYSSELNVNALLLGDSALYLCASSQLAGVTDTQYFGPGTRLTVL.

The V gene is TRBV5-4, the J gene TRBJ2-2; 7 nucleotides match TRBD2. CDR1 is SGHNT and CDR2 is YYREEE in the germline V gene (reference sequence). J gave up 2 bases and V 1 base, and 8 bases lay outside the gene matches. The CDR3 runs 17 residues. The CDR3 loop is CASSLRSSGANTGELFF. The CDR3 bases are TGTGCCAGCAGCTTGAGATCTAGCGGAGCTAACACCGGGGAGCTGTTTTTT.

The chain uses TRBV19 and TRBJ2-2; a weak D match, TRBD2 (6 bases). The CDR3 has 15 amino acids. V was cut by 3 bases and J by 3 bases, with 11 bases left in between. Germline loops: CDR1 LNHDA, CDR2 SQIVND (reference sequence). CDR3 in DNA: TGTGCCAGTAGTATTACCGGGAGCGACACCGGGGAGCTGTTTTTT. Encoded protein: CASSITGSDTGELFF.

This clone appeared a single time. V is TRBV7-3 and J is TRBJ2-3; TRBD2 matches at 10 bases. From germline, CDR1 is SGHTA and CDR2 FQGTGA. There are 15 residues in the CDR3. With V trimmed by 3 bases and J by 5 bases, 5 bases remained unmatched. CDR3 DNA sequence: TGTGCCAGCAGCTTCAGCGGGGGGGTCGGAGATACGCAGTATTTT. As protein: CASSFSGGVGDTQYF.

In this sample, this clone is large. The chain links TRBV7-3 to TRBJ2-7, with D perhaps TRBD1 (6 bases). The V gene's germline CDR1 is SGHTA and CDR2 FQGTGA. The V end lost 3 bases, the J end lost 6 bases, and 12 bases lay between the germline ends. CDR3 length: 13 amino acids. CDR3 nucleotides: TGTGCCAGCAGCTTCTCACAGGGTAGCGAGCAGTACTTC. Amino acid sequence: CASSFSQGSEQYF.

The chain employs TRBV28 and TRBJ2-1, with D possibly TRBD2 on 6 matching bases. CDR3 size: 16 residues. V was pared by 6 bases and J by 0 bases, with 15 bases between. Per the germline V gene, CDR1 is MDHEN and CDR2 is SYDVKM. This CDR3 reads CASRQLGSSSYNEQFF. The CDR3 region has the DNA TGTGCCAGCAGACAACTCGGGAGCAGCTCCTACAATGAGCAGTTCTTC.